This T cell receptor (beta chain) derives from a study of lymphopenia after photon versus proton radiotherapy (dated by TCRdb to the late 2010s). Describing the broader study: The study compared the immunological effects of photon versus proton radiation therapy in patients with gastrointestinal tumors who developed high-grade lymphopenia. A cohort of around 21 patients with gastrointestinal tumors who received either photon or proton therapy and subsequently developed lymphopenia was included. The study was designed to characterize how the impact on the immune system differs between the two radiation modalities. Here is what the overall study found, with its caveats: Proton-treated patients stayed relatively stable during treatment, while photon-treated patients lost naive T cells and TCR diversity and gained effector/memory populations. Across the cohort, a larger post-nadir drop in TCR diversity was inversely correlated with overall survival time among patients who died. Once the lymphocyte count had reached its nadir, the repertoires of photon-treated patients showed oligoclonal expansion, particularly of CD8+ Temra cells, and this expansion drove the decline in diversity. The survival association was examined only in patients who died, and the authors described better survival with proton therapy as a possibility, not as a demonstrated result.

The CDR3 runs 16 amino acids, cysteine and phenylalanine included. This entry keeps only the CDR3 DNA: 48 bases, framed from base 1. The germline V end is reduced by 4 bases and the J end by 5 bases; junction bases left unmatched: 7. Taken from the germline V gene (reference sequence), the CDR1 and CDR2 loops are SGHNT and YYREEE. The library came from the immunoSEQ multiplex PCR assay. Alongside multiparametric flow cytometry, deep sequencing of rearranged TCR beta loci was used to profile the T cell repertoires. The immuneACCESS repertoire file appears here via TCRdb, limited to in-frame rearrangements. These files lack a portion of the clones; in checked studies, under half of the deficit traces to unresolved V genes, and the cause of the others is not known. The sample records roughly 30,000 clones, about four fifths of which are singletons. The ten biggest clones cover 31% of the sample. As for this clone: This clone's antigen is unknown. No base quality information exists; no much larger clone differs at one position.

The source was peripheral blood, collected from a patient treated with photon-based radiotherapy. This receptor was identified in a man aged 50-59 years with gastric cancer. Recombination linked TRBV5-4 to TRBJ2-5; TRBD2 aligns with 14 central bases. The DNA is as follows: TGTGCCAGCAGCACAAGGACTAGCGGGGGGTTTGAGACCCAGTACTTC. Its protein reads: CASSTRTSGGFETQYF. The entire variable domain, with the stretches around the CDR3 drawn from the reference TRBV5-4 and TRBJ2-5 proteins, is ETGVTQSPTHLIKTRGQQVTLRCSSQSGHNTVSWYQQALGQGPQFIFQYYREEENGRGNFPPRFSGLQFPNYSSELNVNALELDDSALYLCASSTRTSGGFETQYFGPGTRLLVL.